This T cell receptor (beta chain) was sequenced for a study of blood T cell repertoires in COVID-19. For the study at large: Collection of acute and convalescent COVID-19 samples took place in the United States, Italy and Spain.

The repertoire was sequenced with immunoSEQ multiplex PCR; TCRdb's copy has only in-frame clones and lacks some. The sample includes tens of thousands of clones, roughly 90% seen only once; the top ten take about 3.6%. Sequenced: peripheral blood. The clonotype originates from a man aged 40-50 years with COVID-19, enrolled during active disease.

CDR3: CASTMSTGELFF. As DNA, the CDR3 is TGTGCCAGCACCATGTCCACCGGGGAGCTGTTTTTT. The V call is TRBV3-1 (or the pseudogene TRBV3-2), the J call TRBJ2-2, with D unclear. The CDR3 contains 12 residues. Germline V gives CDR1 LGHDT, CDR2 YNNKEL (reference sequence). V lost 7 bases and J lost 4, with 7 bases in between.